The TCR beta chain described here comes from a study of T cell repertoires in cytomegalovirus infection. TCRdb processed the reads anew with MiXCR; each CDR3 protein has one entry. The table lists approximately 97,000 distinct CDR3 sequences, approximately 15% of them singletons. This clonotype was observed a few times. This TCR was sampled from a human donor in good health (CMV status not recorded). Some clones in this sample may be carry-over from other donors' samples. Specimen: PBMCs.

For the CDR3, the DNA is TGTGCCAGCAGTTACTCTCAGGGCCGCGTAGCTGAAGCTTTCTTT. It yields the protein CASSYSQGRVAEAFF. The gene calls are TRBV6-5 and TRBJ1-1, with a possible D match to TRBD1 (5 bases). CDR1 is MNHEY, CDR2 SVGAGI, per germline. The V gene lost 0 bases and the J gene lost 6 bases, with 14 bases spanning the gap. The CDR3 totals 15 residues.